This record concerns one TCR beta chain sequence. Its antigen remains unknown. The authors ran the immunoSEQ assay, v3.0, at survey level. The protocol was immunoSEQ multiplex PCR, while the TCRdb copy is restricted to in-frame clones and leaves out a portion. The data hold 30,000 to 40,000 clones, with approximately 95% observed a single time. This sample is drawn from a study of long-term antiretroviral therapy in people with HIV. Study-level results: Neither ART adherence, viral resistance nor therapy changes were documented.

This CDR3 spans 14 amino acids. Germline CDR1 is LNHNV and CDR2 is YYDKDF (reference sequence). Trimming at V came to 3 bases and at J to 4 bases, leaving 4 bases not matched to a gene. This TCR was recovered from a woman in her forties or fifties with HIV. The rearrangement links TRBV15 to TRBJ1-1; 8 positions match TRBD1. Here the sequenced sample was unsorted PBMCs, taken 5.1 years after starting antiretroviral therapy. The CDR3 region is CATSRDRATTEAFF. CDR3 in DNA: TGTGCCACCAGCAGGGACAGGGCCACCACTGAAGCTTTCTTT.